This T cell receptor (beta chain) appears in the sequencing data of a study of identifying expanded T cells in peripheral blood (dated by TCRdb to the late 2010s). Notes on the research overall: Technical replicates were generated by sequencing separate aliquots of the same genomic DNA pool, and four replicates were compared pairwise.

No immune events, such as infections, were documented for the healthy donors during the collection period. To calibrate time-dependent variance in a beta-binomial model of T-cell clone differential abundance, blood repertoires from healthy donors were used as a training cohort. The training cohort included about ten healthy donors, of whom 3 were female and 7 were male. On average the donors were about 40 years old, and their ages spanned roughly 29 to 64 years. Whole blood from each healthy donor was obtained from a commercial supplier and was collected at three time points approximately 15 days apart. For immunosequencing, genomic DNA was extracted from whole blood that had not been sorted. Summary of the overall study and its limitations: Variance in clone template counts between approximately 2-week samples significantly increased with total template count across all healthy donors. The binomial model flagged about 1.2 differentially abundant clones between technical replicates, compared with roughly 15 over about two weeks and roughly 19 over about four weeks. Both the number of clones called differentially abundant and the false-positive rate were significantly reduced by the beta-binomial model across all healthy-donor time intervals. The authors expected that over much longer intervals, such as months to years, biological variance in healthy repertoires might increase even further.

The immunoSEQ Assay, which relies on bias-controlled multiplex PCR amplification of genomic DNA, was used to profile TCRbeta CDR3 regions. In the original analysis: The absolute abundance of each unique TCRbeta CDR3 region was quantified after sequences were collapsed and filtered. Differential abundance was tested with a binomial (Fisher-equivalent) model and with a beta-binomial model adding time-dependent variance fitted from healthy donors. Clones with fewer than 5 combined templates were removed, and a clone was called differentially abundant if the clone's Benjamini-Hochberg FDR was below 0.01. Beta-binomial variance was modeled as a function of total template count across the two samples using the form v = (b*log(k)+a)^2. The clones in this table, taken by TCRdb from immuneACCESS, are in-frame only. Not every clone is retained; where verified, under half of the shortfall comes from an unresolved V gene, and the cause of the rest is unknown. The V and J calls and the clone size are those of that table, but D and trimming were determined from the DNA. The table for this sample lists roughly 100,000 clones; almost 90% of them were counted only once. Around 4% of the sample lies in the top ten.

Counted from cysteine to phenylalanine, this CDR3 has 13 amino acids. Only the CDR3 region is kept as DNA, spanning 39 bases read in frame from base 1. CDR1 LGHNA and CDR2 YNFKEQ were looked up in the germline V gene. The V and J ends are trimmed by 0 bases and 4 bases, leaving 7 bases between them. As to this clone: This clone's antigen is unknown. The sample holds no much larger clone one base away, and base qualities are not on file.

The sample was blood. This receptor chain uses TRBV4-2 and TRBJ2-7; no confident D gene assignment can be made. This receptor was obtained from a person between 18 and 69 years old in good health. The sequenced DNA: TGTGCCAGCAGCCAAGATAGTGGGTACGAGCAGTACTTC. Translation gives CASSQDSGYEQYF.